This T cell receptor (beta chain) was identified during a study of blood T cell repertoires in COVID-19. For the study at large: The United States, Italy and Spain supplied acute and convalescent COVID-19 samples. PBMCs, B-cell-depleted T cells, or T cells provided the cDNA or gDNA that made up the material.

This clone was detected a few times. Original processing notes: Reference gene primer amplification in the assay estimated nucleated cell counts. TCRdb's table, derived via immunoSEQ multiplex PCR, lists solely in-frame clones and lacks some. Clone size and V and J calls were adopted from that table, with D and trimming inferred from the DNA. The table records 65,000 to 90,000 clones, around 83% of them present only once. CDR1 is LGHNT, CDR2 FRNRAP, per germline. Trimming cost V 0 bases and J 1 base, with 6 bases left between them. The CDR3 length is 14 residues. The J gene is TRBJ1-1, the V gene TRBV12-5; D is unresolved. The sample was peripheral blood. This TCR was recovered from a woman of 80 years or more in a cohort sampled during active or convalescent COVID-19. The CDR3 DNA sequence: TGTGCTAGTGGTTTGGTCGGTGGGAACACTGAAGCTTTCTTT. Its protein is CASGLVGGNTEAFF.